These 27 T cell receptor beta chains were sequenced from one sample in a study of Graves' ophthalmopathy and Graves' hyperthyroidism. The authors amplified TCR beta CDR3 regions from RNA transcripts. Scientists carried out first-round RT-PCR using HTBI primers and then a second-round multiplex PCR. TCRdb re-derived calls from the multiplex PCR reads in MiXCR, one entry per CDR3 protein. Of 300,000 to 450,000 distinct CDR3 sequences in the sample, about 18% are singletons; the top ten hold roughly 2.4%. Sample: peripheral blood. These receptor sequences come from an adult woman with stable Graves' hyperthyroidism.

This clonotype occurred many times. V is TRBV12-3 or TRBV12-4 and J is TRBJ2-7; D tentatively fits TRBD1 or TRBD2 (5 bases each). CDR3 size: 15 residues. Trimming pared 6 bases from V and 2 bases from J, leaving 17 bases between. CDR3 loop: CASRAGGTRTYEQYF. The CDR3 region has the DNA TGTGCCAGCAGGGCTGGGGGAACACGAACCTACGAGCAGTACTTC.

This clonotype was observed at least ten times. V gene TRBV4-1 combines with J gene TRBJ2-7; D unclear. Per the germline V gene, CDR1 is MGHRA and CDR2 is YSYEKL. This CDR3 comprises 16 residues. V shed 4 bases and J shed 7 bases, with 23 bases lying between them. The CDR3 spells CASSPKPRTPNGEQYF. For the CDR3, the DNA is TGCGCCAGCAGCCCCAAACCGCGAACACCCAACGGGGAGCAGTACTTC.

This clonotype showed up just a few times. This chain uses TRBV4-3 with TRBJ1-1, with D hard to call. The V end lost 0 bases, the J end lost 11 bases, and 16 bases lay between the germline ends. This CDR3 is built from 14 residues. In germline, CDR1 is LGHNA, CDR2 YSLEER. For the CDR3, the DNA is TGCGCCAGCAGCCAAGACAGAAAAGGTCGCGGCGCTTTCTTT. Its protein product is CASSQDRKGRGAFF.

This clonotype was observed a single time. The chain joins TRBV12-3 or TRBV12-4 to TRBJ1-1; D call uncertain. This CDR3 has 16 residues. V was clipped by 0 bases and J by 3 bases, with 14 bases between them. The CDR3 sequence: CASSLALTREDTEAFF. As DNA, the CDR3 is TGTGCCAGCAGTTTAGCGCTAACGAGGGAGGACACTGAAGCTTTCTTT.

This clonotype was counted many times. The rearrangement uses TRBV19 and TRBJ1-5, with D perhaps matching TRBD1 (5 bases). The CDR3 covers 15 residues. V lost 5 bases and J lost 1, with 12 bases in between. Per germline, CDR1 LNHDA and CDR2 SQIVND (reference sequence). The CDR3 loop reads CASSWGGKSNQPQHF. CDR3 bases: TGTGCCAGTAGTTGGGGGGGTAAGAGCAATCAGCCCCAGCATTTT.

Many counts were recorded for this clonotype. The V gene is TRBV27, the J gene TRBJ2-7; 9 nucleotides match TRBD2. The germline V gene has CDR1 MNHEY and CDR2 SMNVEV (reference sequence). The CDR3 covers 15 residues. Trimming removed 6 bases from V and 2 bases from J; junction bases left unmatched: 8. Here the CDR3 reads CASSPRAGGAYEQYF. The CDR3 nucleotides read TGTGCCAGCAGCCCTCGTGCGGGGGGGGCCTACGAGCAGTACTTC.

This clonotype occurred many times. The gene calls are TRBV4-3 and TRBJ1-1; tentatively, D is TRBD1 (5 bases). The CDR3 is 18 residues long. Germline V gives CDR1 LGHNA, CDR2 YSLEER. V lost 0 bases, J lost 5 bases, and 22 bases lay in between. CDR3 protein: CASSQDGPRQGVRTEAFF. The CDR3 nucleotides read TGCGCCAGCAGCCAAGACGGGCCTAGGCAGGGAGTGAGGACTGAAGCTTTCTTT.

In its sample, this clonotype was seen a few times. J is TRBJ2-2 and V is TRBV4-1; D possibly corresponds to TRBD2 (5 bases). V was trimmed by 5 bases and J by 0 bases, leaving 22 bases between them. The germline V gene has CDR1 MGHRA and CDR2 YSYEKL. The CDR3 runs 19 residues. The CDR3 coding sequence is TGCGCCAGCAGCAAATCAGGTTCGGGGTCGGAAACGAACACCGGGGAGCTGTTTTTT. This sequence encodes CASSKSGSGSETNTGELFF.

The chain links TRBV5-1 to TRBJ2-7; 14 bases fit TRBD2. Germline V gene lookup returns CDR1 SGHRS and CDR2 YFSETQ. J gave up 0 bases and V 4 bases, and 9 bases lay outside the gene matches. The CDR3 consists of 18 residues. CDR3: CASSTMGLAGESSYEQYF. CDR3 bases: TGCGCCAGCAGCACCATGGGACTAGCGGGGGAGAGCTCCTACGAGCAGTACTTC.

This clonotype was recorded many times. The V call is TRBV20-1, the J call TRBJ1-2; D is unresolved. The CDR3 spans 14 residues. The V end lost 3 bases, the J end lost 0 bases, and 11 bases lay between the germline ends. CDR1 and CDR2 (germline): DFQATT, SNEGSKA (reference sequence). The CDR3 nucleotides read TGCAGTGCTAGCCAAGATACCGCTAACTATGGCTACACCTTC. Amino acid sequence: CSASQDTANYGYTF.

There are many counts of this clonotype. The rearrangement links TRBV20-1 to TRBJ2-7, with 10 bases matching TRBD1. The CDR3 is 17 amino acids. CDR1 is DFQATT and CDR2 is SNEGSKA in the germline V gene (reference sequence). The V and J ends lost 6 bases and 3 bases, in that order; junction bases with no gene match: 17. CDR3 in amino acids: CSARHSSDRGSGYEQYF. The CDR3 DNA sequence: TGCAGTGCGCGGCATTCCTCGGACAGGGGGAGCGGCTACGAGCAGTACTTC.

This clonotype was counted many times. The chain couples TRBV28 to TRBJ2-7; 12 bases are a match to TRBD2. This CDR3 has 15 residues. V shed 6 bases, J shed 6 bases, and the junction held 9 bases outside the gene matches. CDR1 is MDHEN and CDR2 is SYDVKM in the germline V gene. In nucleotides, the CDR3 is TGTGCCAGCAGCCTGACTAGCGGGAGTAGGGGCGAGCAGTACTTC. Protein sequence: CASSLTSGSRGEQYF.

This clonotype has ten or more counts. This chain joins TRBV9 and TRBJ1-2, with D possibly being TRBD1 (5 bases). The CDR3 sequence is 14 residues long. Germline CDR1 is SGDLS and CDR2 is YYNGEE. V was trimmed by 3 bases and J by 1 base, leaving 10 bases between them. CDR3 residues: CASSARDGNYGYTF. CDR3 coding DNA: TGTGCCAGCAGCGCGAGGGACGGTAACTATGGCTACACCTTC.

The J gene is TRBJ1-1, the V gene TRBV7-8; no clear D gene. With 0 bases removed from V and 4 bases from J, the gap between germline ends came to 18 bases. Germline lookup yields CDR1 SGHVS and CDR2 FQNEAQ. CDR3 length: 17 amino acids. The CDR3 bases are TGTGCCAGCAGCTTAGCCGGTCGTCGACCTGAGGCCACTGAAGCTTTCTTT. Translated, it gives CASSLAGRRPEATEAFF.

The chain carries TRBV7-6 and TRBJ2-7; D ambiguous. Trimming took off 3 bases at V and 6 bases at J, with 15 bases between the two ends. The CDR3 runs to 14 residues. The germline V gene has CDR1 SGHVS and CDR2 FNYEAQ. Here the CDR3 reads CASSFLVNPGEQYF. The CDR3 region has the DNA TGTGCCAGCAGCTTTTTAGTAAACCCTGGCGAGCAGTACTTC.

This clonotype was detected only once. The rearrangement links TRBV11-2 to TRBJ1-5; D remains unclear. Germline V CDR1 and CDR2: SGHAT, FQNNGV. V was trimmed by 1 base and J by 0 bases, leaving 10 bases between them. The CDR3 extends over 16 amino acids. The CDR3 loop is CASSLGGSDSNQPQHF. Here the CDR3 DNA reads TGTGCCAGCAGCTTAGGCGGGTCTGATAGCAATCAGCCCCAGCATTTT.

This clonotype was detected many times. This chain connects TRBV11-2 to TRBJ1-6; TRBD1 might be the D (5 bases). This CDR3 is 16 amino acids long. V shed 2 bases and J shed 5 bases, with 13 bases lying between them. The germline V gene has CDR1 SGHAT and CDR2 FQNNGV. CDR3 in DNA: TGTGCCAGCAGCTTACCCCCGACAGTTAATAATTCACCCCTCCACTTT. This encodes CASSLPPTVNNSPLHF. Variable domain in full (rest from reference TRBV11-2 and TRBJ1-6): EAGVAQSPRYKIIEKRQSVAFWCNPISGHATLYWYQQILGQGPKLLIQFQNNGVVDDSQLPKDRFSAERLKGVDSTLKIQPAKLEDSAVYLCASSLPPTVNNSPLHFGNGTRLTVT.

A few counts support this clonotype. Given a much more abundant clone one base away, this may be a read error. The chain recombines TRBV6-1 with TRBJ2-7, with no clear D. There are 14 residues in the CDR3. Germline V gene data show CDR1 as MNHNS and CDR2 as SASEGT. CDR3 protein: CVSSSMGMYYEQYF. The CDR3 bases are TGTGTCAGCAGTAGTATGGGGATGTACTACGAGCAGTACTTC.

There are many counts of this clonotype. This chain joins TRBV28 and TRBJ2-5; D remains ambiguous. V was pared by 5 bases and J by 1 base, with 11 bases between. Germline CDR1 reads MDHEN; CDR2 reads SYDVKM. CDR3 length: 14 amino acids. The CDR3 loop is CASSLSSAQETQYF. CDR3 nucleotide sequence: TGTGCCAGCAGTCTCTCCAGCGCCCAAGAGACCCAGTACTTC.

This clonotype was counted at least ten times. CDR3 loop: CASSLRPGQGAGEQYF. The CDR3, as DNA: TGTGCCAGCAGCTTACGCCCGGGACAGGGGGCGGGTGAGCAGTACTTC. This chain links TRBV7-6 with TRBJ2-7; 12 nucleotides match TRBD1. After removal of 2 bases from V and 7 bases from J, the junction contained 9 bases not matched to a gene. CDR3 size: 16 residues. Germline CDR1 is SGHVS and CDR2 is FNYEAQ.

This clonotype was recorded many times. The rearrangement links TRBV24-1 to TRBJ2-5, with 12 positions matching TRBD2. Trimming took 3 bases from V and 1 from J; bases not matched to a gene: 5. Germline values: CDR1 KGHDR, CDR2 SFDVKD. This CDR3 comprises 17 residues. The CDR3 is CATSDPGLAGPQETQYF. The DNA of the CDR3 is TGTGCCACCAGTGATCCCGGACTAGCGGGACCCCAAGAGACCCAGTACTTC.

This clonotype was recorded many times. This rearrangement joins TRBV6-2 or TRBV6-3 to TRBJ1-5; 10 bases are a match to TRBD1. V shed 0 bases and J 5 bases; nucleotides not matched to a gene: 10. This CDR3 contains 18 residues. The germline gives CDR1 MNHEY, CDR2 SVGEGT. The CDR3 sequence is CASSYSIAGQGKDQPQHF. In nucleotides, the CDR3 is TGTGCCAGCAGTTACTCGATTGCGGGACAGGGGAAAGATCAGCCCCAGCATTTT.

This clonotype was found many times. The rearrangement joins TRBV6-1 to TRBJ1-3; D uncertain. Trimming pared 3 bases from V and 0 bases from J, leaving 9 bases between. This CDR3 is 15 amino acids long. Per the germline V gene, CDR1 is MNHNS and CDR2 is SASEGT. The CDR3 region has the DNA TGTGCCAGCAGTGACCCCCTCTTCTCTGGAAACACCATATATTTT. This codes for CASSDPLFSGNTIYF.

The chain has TRBV7-2 and TRBJ2-5; a possible D gene is TRBD2 (5 bases). In germline, CDR1 is SGHTA, CDR2 FQGNSA. The length of the CDR3 is 15 residues. V lost 7 bases and J lost 0, with 15 bases in between. The CDR3 DNA follows: TGTGCCAGCAATCACCCTCCCGGGGACCAAGAGACCCAGTACTTC. This encodes CASNHPPGDQETQYF.

There are many counts of this clonotype. The genes are TRBV28 and TRBJ2-7; D remains unclear. CDR3 length equals 13 residues. Looked up from germline, CDR1 is MDHEN and CDR2 is SYDVKM. Trimming pared 0 bases from V and 6 bases from J, leaving 9 bases between. In DNA, the CDR3 is TGTGCCAGCAGTTTATGGAGTCCTCGCGAGCAGTACTTC. The encoded protein is CASSLWSPREQYF.

This clonotype was counted only a few times. Compared with germline, one end of the junction differs, possibly owing to a read error. The V gene is TRBV6-2 or TRBV6-3, the J gene TRBJ2-7; D is undetermined. The length of the CDR3 is 13 residues. Per germline, CDR1 MNHEY and CDR2 SVGEGT. The CDR3 nucleotides read TGTGCCAGCAGTTACCCGCCCGGGTACGAGCAGGACTTC. Encoded protein: CASSYPPGYEQDF.

The CDR3 DNA sequence: TGTGCCAGCAGCCCTCCCCCGACTAGCGGGAGTTACGAGCAGTACTTC. It yields the protein CASSPPPTSGSYEQYF. The V call is TRBV12-3 or TRBV12-4, the J call TRBJ2-7; 12 bases align to TRBD2. V gave up 6 bases and J gave up 4 bases; unmatched junction bases: 10. The CDR3 covers 16 residues.